Listed here is a single TCR beta chain. Its antigen is currently not known. No base quality values were provided; no much bigger clone lies one nucleotide off. The immunoSEQ Assay, a bias-controlled multiplex PCR, was used to amplify TCRbeta CDR3 regions from genomic DNA. For the original study's pipeline: The number of nucleated cells in each sample was estimated from the amplification of reference gene primers within the assay. Sequence reads were collapsed and filtered to measure the absolute abundance of every unique TCRbeta CDR3 rearrangement. For each sample, productive Simpson clonality was calculated as the square root of Simpson's diversity index over productive rearrangements. The clones in this table, taken by TCRdb from immuneACCESS, are in-frame only. Not every clone is retained; where verified, under half of the shortfall comes from an unresolved V gene, and the cause of the rest is unknown. Clone size and the V and J calls come from that table; the DNA yielded D and trimming. The sample data list under 250,000 clones, and around four fifths of these were observed just once. The ten largest clonotypes hold more than 4% of the sample.

These data are taken from a study of blood T cell repertoires in COVID-19 (dated by TCRdb to the early 2020s). Some background on the complete study: The collaborator samples originated in the United States, Italy and Spain and spanned the acute and convalescent phases of COVID-19. The material from the prospective study consisted of cDNA or gDNA derived from T cells, B-cell-depleted T cells, or PBMCs. Deeply sampled blood TCRbeta repertoires from subjects exposed to, actively infected with, or recovered from COVID-19 were included in the dataset. A freely available public database, intended as a resource for researchers studying the immune response to SARS-CoV-2, is where the repertoires were released. Samples were obtained from the ongoing ImmuneRACE study (first 160 participants) and from 1,200 or so subjects provided by 6 global collaborators. The sample metadata nearly always contained a de-identified subject ID, COVID-19 status, age in years and sex. Where available, HLA class I and class II types were taken from metadata supplied by the sample provider and were not determined by assay-based typing.

Each collaborating institution followed its own protocols to collect whole blood in K2EDTA tubes. For TCRbeta analysis, collaborator samples were shipped as frozen whole blood, as isolated PBMCs, or as DNA extracted from either sample type. Beyond this particular receptor, the publication reports: The amount of clinical and demographic metadata varied by source and participant and was provided uncurated.

There are 16 amino acids in the CDR3, from cysteine to phenylalanine inclusive. Only the CDR3 DNA is retained, 48 bases long and in frame from the first base. V and J lose 4 bases and 1 base, and a span of 14 bases separates them. Per the germline V gene, KGHDR is the CDR1 and SFDVKD is the CDR2. The sequence came from a middle-aged man with acute or convalescent COVID-19. Recombination connected TRBV24-1 to TRBJ2-3; a tentative D call is TRBD2 (5 bases match). Sequencing used peripheral blood. DNA sequence: TGTGCCACCAGTGAAGGAGGTGGATGGGGCACAGATACGCAGTATTTT. Translated, it reads CATSEGGGWGTDTQYF.